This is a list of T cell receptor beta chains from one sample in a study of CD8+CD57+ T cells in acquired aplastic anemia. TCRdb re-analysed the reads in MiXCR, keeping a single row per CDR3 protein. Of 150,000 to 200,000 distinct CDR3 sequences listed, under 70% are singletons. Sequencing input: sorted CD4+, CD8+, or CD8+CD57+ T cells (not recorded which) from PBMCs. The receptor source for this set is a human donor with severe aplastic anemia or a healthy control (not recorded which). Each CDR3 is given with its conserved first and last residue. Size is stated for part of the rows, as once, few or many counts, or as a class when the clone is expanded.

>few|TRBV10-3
CATLPDRTNTGELFF
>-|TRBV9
CASSVPPGNEQFF
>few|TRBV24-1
CATSDSSGGNNEQFF
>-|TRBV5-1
CASSLNHYEQYF
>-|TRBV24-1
CSLTLGNSNQPQHF
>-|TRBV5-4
CASSLLLAGELFF
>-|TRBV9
CASSFGVDTQYF
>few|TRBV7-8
CASSSGWRVANEKLFF
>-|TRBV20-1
CSAKPMTGASGYTF
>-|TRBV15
CATSGRNSYEQYF
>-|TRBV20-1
CSTPQPAGETQYF
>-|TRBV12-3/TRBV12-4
CASRGGSTDTQYF
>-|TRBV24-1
CATSVGRGTNQPQHF
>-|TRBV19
CASSGGTRLGYTF
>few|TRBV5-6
CASSRESADTQYF
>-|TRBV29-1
CSVGTGEPQHF
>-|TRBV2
CASSDFVDNEQFF
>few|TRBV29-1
CSVGNTNQGSEAFF
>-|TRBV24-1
CATSDPNPARSGELFF
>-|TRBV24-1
CATSKTGSNTGELFF
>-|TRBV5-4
CASSPEMGTNYGYTF
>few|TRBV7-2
CASSFRTPSYEQYF
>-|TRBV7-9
CASTLGGTHNEQFF
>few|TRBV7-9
CASSLEGVEQPQHF
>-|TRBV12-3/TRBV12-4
CASKSRGPVVGSPLHF
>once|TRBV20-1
CSASRQGKDYGYTF
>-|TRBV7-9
CASSPPAGRNYGYTF
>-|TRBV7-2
CASSLAVSRLAGDGEQFF
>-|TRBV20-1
CSASEGRDGYTF
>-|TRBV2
CASRDDQGVGDGYTF
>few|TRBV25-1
CASSEMPTRGGRNTEAFF
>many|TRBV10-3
CAISDGTGSGGYTF
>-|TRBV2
CASRLKGGRDTYEQYF
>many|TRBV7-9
CASSFPDGLANTGELFF
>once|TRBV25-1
CASSPDRSGADNEQFF
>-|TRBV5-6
CASSPDRGRADTQYF
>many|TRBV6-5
CASSEGAAYNSPLHF
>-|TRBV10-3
CAISESKTGGSNQPQHF
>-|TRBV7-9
CASSLEGPLVRYGYTF
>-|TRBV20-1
CSARGSEGYGYTF
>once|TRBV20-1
CSARGWGAHEQYF
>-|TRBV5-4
CASSLGEDYGYTF